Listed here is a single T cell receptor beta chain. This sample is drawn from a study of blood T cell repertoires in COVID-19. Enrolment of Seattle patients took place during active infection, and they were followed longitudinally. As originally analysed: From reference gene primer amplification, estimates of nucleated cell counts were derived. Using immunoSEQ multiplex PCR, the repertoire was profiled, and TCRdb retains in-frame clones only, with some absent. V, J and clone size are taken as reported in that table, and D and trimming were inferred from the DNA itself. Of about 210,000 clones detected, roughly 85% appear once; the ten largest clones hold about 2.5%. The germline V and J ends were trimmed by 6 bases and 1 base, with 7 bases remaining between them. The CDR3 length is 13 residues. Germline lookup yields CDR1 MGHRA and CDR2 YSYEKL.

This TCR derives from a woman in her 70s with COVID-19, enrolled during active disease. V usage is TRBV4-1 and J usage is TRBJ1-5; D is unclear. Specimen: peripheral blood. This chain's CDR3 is CASRTLSNQPQHF. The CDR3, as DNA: TGCGCCAGCAGGACACTGAGCAATCAGCCCCAGCATTTT.